The present entry profiles one T cell receptor (beta chain) with its context. Its antigen is unidentified. The data are from a study of T-cell memory formation after mild COVID-19. Each CDR3 protein is one row after TCRdb ran MiXCR on the 5' RACE reads. This table has under 250,000 distinct CDR3 sequences, 15% appearing once. Regarding the study as a whole: Later expanders leaned CD4+, whereas day 15 to 85 contracting clones were balanced CD4/CD8.

The receptor was derived from an adult woman who had mild COVID-19 (a few samples of this study predate the infection). Cell type and time point are not known. The sequencing input was PBMCs or a T cell subset sorted from them (not recorded which).

For the CDR3, the DNA is TGTGCCAGCAGTCGACAAACTAGCGCGGATGAGCAGTTCTTC. This encodes CASSRQTSADEQFF. The J gene is TRBJ2-1, the V gene TRBV7-2; 7 bases line up with TRBD2. There are 14 residues in the CDR3. Per germline, CDR1 SGHTA and CDR2 FQGNSA. The V segment lost 6 bases and the J segment 8 bases; nucleotides outside the gene matches: 10.